Sequencing of this T cell receptor beta chain was carried out in a study of T cell repertoires in cytomegalovirus infection. About the study: Both a matching HLA type and CMV infection were indicated by public TCR beta signatures.

Comment on this clonotype: Its antigen remains unidentified.

Trimming cost V 6 bases and J 6 bases; bases outside gene matches: 8. Germline V gene sequence: CDR1 MNHEY, CDR2 SVGEGT. This CDR3 is built from 14 residues. Points from the study as a whole: Ex vivo responses were dominated by HLA-C-restricted CMV-specific TCR beta clonotypes. Summed frequency of public TCR beta families distinguished CMV carriers with the relevant HLA.

TCRdb ran MiXCR on the reads and lists one entry per CDR3 protein. The repertoire holds approximately 71,000 distinct CDR3 sequences, 4% seen once, with roughly a fifth in the top ten. The sample was PBMCs. This TCR was recovered from a human donor in good health (CMV status not recorded). Some clones in this sample may be carry-over from other donors' samples. The V gene is TRBV6-2 or TRBV6-3, the J gene TRBJ2-1; the match to TRBD2 covers 7 bases. CDR3 sequence: CASSTSLARNEQFF. Here the CDR3 DNA reads TGTGCCAGCAGCACTTCACTAGCGCGCAATGAGCAGTTCTTC.